These 5 T cell receptor beta chains were sequenced from one sample in a study of OX40 agonist ivuxolimab in advanced cancers. Sequencing used immunoSEQ multiplex PCR; TCRdb keeps in-frame clones, though not all of them. The sample records 25,000 to 35,000 clones, more than 75% being singletons. The starting material was CD4+ or CD8+ T cells sorted from blood, obtained in a trial of the OX40 agonist ivuxolimab. Source of these receptors: an adult with an advanced solid tumor such as melanoma, head and neck, liver or kidney cancer.

The count of this clone is one. The chain is built from TRBV5-1 and TRBJ1-3; 10 nucleotides align to TRBD1. The CDR3 is made up of 16 amino acids. Germline V lookup: CDR1 SGHRS, CDR2 YFSETQ. V was clipped by 2 bases and J by 2 bases; unmatched bases: 4. This CDR3 is CASSLGQGVAGNTIYF. In DNA form, the CDR3 reads TGCGCCAGCAGCTTAGGACAGGGGGTCGCTGGAAACACCATATATTTT.

V usage is TRBV5-1 and J usage is TRBJ2-7; the D is unclear. Germline-derived CDR1 and CDR2 are SGHRS and YFSETQ. V was trimmed by 3 bases and J by 4 bases, leaving 8 bases between them. The CDR3 length is 12 residues. The CDR3 spells CASSYSRYEQYF. The CDR3 nucleotides are TGCGCCAGCAGCTACTCCCGTTACGAGCAGTACTTC.

This chain uses TRBV5-5 with TRBJ2-1, with D uncertain. The length of the CDR3 is 12 residues. The germline V gene has CDR1 SGHKS and CDR2 YYEKEE (reference sequence). Trimming took 1 base from V and 1 from J, leaving 0 bases between them. CDR3 sequence reads: CASSLSYNEQFF. The CDR3 bases are TGTGCCAGCAGCTTGTCCTACAATGAGCAGTTCTTC. Full variable domain (remainder filled in from reference TRBV5-5 and TRBJ2-1): DAGVTQSPTHLIKTRGQQVTLRCSPISGHKSVSWYQQVLGQGPQFIFQYYEKEERGRGNFPDRFSARQFPNYSSELNVNALLLGDSALYLCASSLSYNEQFFGPGTRLTVL.

The rearrangement uses TRBV5-6 and TRBJ2-7, with 10 positions matching TRBD2. CDR1 is SGHDT and CDR2 is YYEEEE in the germline V gene. This CDR3 region has 16 residues. With V trimmed by 4 bases and J by 0 bases, 7 bases remained unmatched. CDR3 protein: CASSLGLAASSYEQYF. The CDR3 DNA reads as TGTGCCAGCAGCCTTGGACTAGCGGCCAGCTCCTACGAGCAGTACTTC.

This chain links TRBV2 with TRBJ2-7; D could derive from TRBD1 or TRBD2 (5 bases each). There are 14 residues in the CDR3. V was pared by 3 bases and J by 3 bases, with 12 bases between. Germline CDR1 and CDR2: SNHLY and FYNNEI. The CDR3 DNA follows: TGTGCCAGCAGTGACCCCGGGACCCTCTACGAGCAGTACTTC. It is translated as CASSDPGTLYEQYF.